The T cell receptor beta chain described here comes from a study of cytomegalovirus exposure and HLA in healthy donors (dated by TCRdb to 2016 to 2017). Looking at the study overall: An earlier analysis of roughly 500 of the donors reported 276 Gb of sequence data and 117 million unique TCR beta sequences obtained from some 170 million T cells. About 300 gigabases of sequencing data and 78 million or so unique TCR sequences were included in an early release covering around 600 HLA-typed donors. Among the roughly 390 genotyped donors, about 83% belonged to the genetic ancestry cluster associated with self-reported Caucasian donors. The study aimed to test whether cataloging public T cell receptors could reveal signatures of past pathogen exposure. The study used immunosequencing to profile the T cell repertoires of 600 to 850 subjects and linked those repertoires to cytomegalovirus serostatus. In addition to the first cohort of roughly 670 subjects, a separate validation cohort of 130 or so different subjects was used. To predict cytomegalovirus infection status, the study brought together high-throughput TCR immunosequencing, statistical association of individual TCRs with disease status, and machine learning. In a later analysis, previously published TCR beta repertoires from about 640 donors were re-analyzed and high-resolution HLA genotyping was added so that TCR occurrence patterns could be studied. Rather than using new phenotypic data, the later analysis identified candidate immune exposures from TCR beta sequences and from how often those sequences occurred across donors. An earlier analysis of some 500 of the donors applied high-throughput TCR beta sequencing to assess whether each TCR beta V gene segment acted as functional or pseudogenic. Alongside the repertoire data, information on donor age, sex, ethnicity and CMV serostatus was compiled. Genome-wide SNP genotypes for about three fifths of the roughly 670 donors were used in a later genetic analysis, which treated that subset as a discovery cohort. All discovery cohort repertoires had been generated using a single sequencing platform. HLA typing covered class I and class II loci at four-digit resolution. Typing coverage varied by locus: about 620-630 donors for A, B, C, DRB1 and DQB1; approximately 500 for DQA1; 600 to 610 for DPA1; 450 to 480 for DPB1. Because of strong linkage in the cohort, five DR-DQ haplotypes were treated as single units for association and clustering. On average, 235,054 unique TCR beta nucleotide sequences were sequenced per donor among about 400 genotyped donors of the cohort, with roughly a sixth of those sequences being non-productive.

Broad study findings and their caveats: The classifier was reported to diagnose cytomegalovirus status with high specificity and sensitivity in both the original and validation cohorts. CMV serostatus was the only immune exposure information available for the cohort. Most TCR sequences were seen in very few donors, while some public TCRs were found in many individuals. A total of fewer than 200 TCR beta chains were listed by the study as associated with cytomegalovirus. When HLA alleles, especially DR and DQ, strongly co-occurred, TCR associations were difficult to assign to individual alleles. A later analysis found that HLA-associated TCR beta chains were more clonally expanded and had lower generation probabilities than equally common non-associated chains. A few of the identified cytomegalovirus-associated TCR beta chains were confirmed in vitro to be specific for cytomegalovirus antigens. A later analysis found that most CMV-associated TCR beta chains appeared HLA-restricted, with HLA associations seemingly driven largely by CMV exposure. A later genetic analysis reported fewer N-insertions in productive TCRs among donors in an Asian-associated ancestry cluster than the roughly 650-donor mean. Linkage disequilibrium might explain the correlated functional status among segregating V segments, but an unknown experimental factor could not be ruled out. According to a later analysis, parvovirus B19, influenza, CMV and Epstein-Barr virus appeared linked to several top co-occurrence clusters. A further reported finding was that TCR beta sequences accurately predicted the HLA-A and HLA-B alleles for most subjects in the first cohort. An earlier analysis of some 560 of the donors showed that most TCR beta V segments appeared in productive rearrangements either about 90% or about 30% of the time, which broadly matched IMGT annotations. In a later analysis, around 17,000 TCR beta sequences were associated with specific HLA alleles at a false discovery rate of 0.05. A group of highly shared sequence variants was considered likely to be a technical artifact of the sequencing pipeline. A later analysis found that TCR association rates varied across HLA loci, with DRB1 alleles showing the most associated TCRs and HLA-C alleles the fewest. Because some donors lacked HLA typing at each locus, the association tests relied only on the typed subset. Only TCR beta chains were sequenced in this cohort, and the absence of alpha or paired-chain data limited detectable features. The authors suggested that the approach could potentially be generalized to other disease states and immunological phenotypes. Because counts were too low, approximately 18 rarely observed V segments, including chromosome 9 orphons, were excluded from the earlier analysis of fewer than 650 of the donors. An association between a missense DCLRE1C variant and V-gene and J-gene trimming of TCR beta chains was found in a later genetic analysis and replicated in an independent cohort. Sequencing depth was assumed to be roughly uniform across donors in the presence/absence analyses, though that assumption may not hold.

Library preparation used the immunoSEQ multiplex PCR assay. For the multiplex PCR, a mixture combining 60 forward primers for TCR Vbeta segments and 13 reverse primers for TCR Jbeta segments was used. The CDR3 region of rearranged TCR beta genes was amplified from genomic DNA by a multiplex PCR assay. The Illumina HiSeq System was used to sequence the amplified TCR beta libraries as 87-base-pair reads. On the authors' methods: Across the roughly 700 repertoires, a later analysis counted roughly 77 million unique TCR beta chains, approximately 12 million of which were shared by at least two donors. Raw reads were error-corrected and collapsed into unique sequences by a nearest-neighbor algorithm in which closely related sequences were merged to remove PCR and sequencing errors. To assign V, D and J gene segments, CDR3 sequences were aligned to IMGT reference sequences. For a sequence to be retained, a match of at least six nucleotides to both a V gene segment and a J gene segment was required. Rearrangements were called productive when the CDR3 lacked stop codons and stayed in frame with V and J; all others were non-productive. Following IMGT convention, CDR3 was defined as the stretch from the second conserved V-encoded cysteine up to the conserved J-encoded phenylalanine. The earlier analysis of roughly 590 of the donors excluded sequences that lacked an unambiguous match to a single V gene segment. An earlier analysis of fewer than 750 of the donors called V segments functional above 56.7% productive rearrangements and segregating when the between-donor standard deviation exceeded 5%. A statistical classification framework was built to diagnose cytomegalovirus status from the catalog of TCR beta chain sequences. In a later analysis, TCR nucleotide sequences were compared against IMGT/GENE-DB human TR gene sequences so that V and J genes could be assigned. The TCRdist pipeline was used in a later analysis to assign CDR3 sequences and most-parsimonious VDJ recombination scenarios. In a later analysis, every TCR beta chain was defined by the combination of its CDR3 amino acid sequence and its V-gene family, and reads without a unique V-gene family were dropped. As a way to deal with suspected cross-contamination and a sequencing artifact, a later analysis dropped 450 to 600 nucleotide sequences that were highly shared and had low generation probability. In a later analysis, a clonal expansion index was calculated for each public chain from normalized within-repertoire ranks of inferred template counts. In a later analysis, generation probabilities were computed with a VDJ recombination model fitted to out-of-frame rearrangements, and the resulting probabilities were checked against IGoR. Hypergeometric tests were used in a later analysis to score TCR-TCR, TCR-HLA and TCR-CMV co-occurrence, with a repertoire-size bias correction applied to the TCR pairs. In a later analysis, false discovery rates were estimated by permuting HLA or CMV assignments 20 times. In a later analysis, co-occurring TCRs were grouped with DBSCAN, and TCRdist sequence similarity was added when clustering was performed within HLA-allele-positive subsets. Repertoires with fewer than 30,000 or more than 120,000 public chains, plus five repertoires with anomalous nucleotide sharing, were excluded from co-occurrence clustering. TCRdb mirrors the immuneACCESS table, restricted to in-frame sequences. Some clones are absent from its copies; in checked studies, under half trace to an unresolved V gene, and the reason for the others is unknown. Clonal size and the V and J genes are those of that table, whereas D and trimming came from the DNA. The sample table records around 170,000 clones; roughly 82% of these occur just once. The ten largest make up around 2.5% of the sample.

The cohort comprised some 680 healthy bone marrow donors. At the time of sampling, all cohort members were nominally healthy, though unrecorded immune exposures were likely present. The donor tested CMV seropositive, placing the donor among the roughly 270 seropositive members of the cohort. A peripheral blood sample was collected from each donor, and TCR beta sequencing was performed on peripheral blood mononuclear cells. The Qiagen DNeasy Blood Extraction Kit was used to extract genomic DNA from the blood cell samples. Details on this clone: Its binding antigen is unknown. No base-level quality is on record; no much larger clone is a single base apart.

The sequencing input was PBMCs. The TCR sequence derives from a woman in her fifties or sixties in good health and CMV-seropositive.

The encoded CDR3 is CASRLGDTLNTEAFF. The DNA is as follows: TGTGCCAGTAGACTGGGGGACACCTTGAACACTGAAGCTTTCTTT. The chain uses TRBV19 and TRBJ1-1, and perhaps TRBD1 as D gene, on 6 matching bases. V and J lose 6 bases and 0 bases, and a span of 14 bases separates them. The CDR3 measures 15 amino acids from cysteine to phenylalanine. Only the CDR3 DNA is retained, 45 bases long and in frame from the first base. As encoded in the germline V gene (reference sequence), CDR1 is LNHDA while CDR2 is SQIVND.